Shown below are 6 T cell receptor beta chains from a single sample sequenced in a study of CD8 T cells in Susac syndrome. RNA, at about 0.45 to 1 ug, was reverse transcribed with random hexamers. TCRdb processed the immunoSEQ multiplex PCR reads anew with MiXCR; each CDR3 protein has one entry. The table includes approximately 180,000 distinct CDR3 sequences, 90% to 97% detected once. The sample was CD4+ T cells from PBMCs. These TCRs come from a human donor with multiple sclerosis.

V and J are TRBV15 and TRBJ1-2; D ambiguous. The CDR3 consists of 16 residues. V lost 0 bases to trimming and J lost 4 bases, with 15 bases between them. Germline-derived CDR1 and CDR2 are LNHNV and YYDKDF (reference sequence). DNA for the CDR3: TGTGCCACCAGCAGAGATATTCGGGGTTCACGCTATGGCTACACCTTC. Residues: CATSRDIRGSRYGYTF.

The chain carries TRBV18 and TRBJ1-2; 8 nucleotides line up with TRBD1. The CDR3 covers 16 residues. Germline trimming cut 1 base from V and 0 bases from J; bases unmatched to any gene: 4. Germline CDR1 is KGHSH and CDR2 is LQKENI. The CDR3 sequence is CASSPLDRGTNYGYTF. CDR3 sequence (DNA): TGTGCCAGCTCACCACTCGACAGGGGTACTAACTATGGCTACACCTTC.

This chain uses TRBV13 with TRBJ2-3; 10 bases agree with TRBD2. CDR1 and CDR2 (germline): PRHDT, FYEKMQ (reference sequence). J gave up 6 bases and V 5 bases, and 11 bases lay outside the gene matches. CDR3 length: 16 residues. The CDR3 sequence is CASSPGLAVASDTQYF. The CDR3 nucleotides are TGTGCCAGCAGCCCCGGACTAGCGGTCGCCTCTGATACGCAGTATTTT.

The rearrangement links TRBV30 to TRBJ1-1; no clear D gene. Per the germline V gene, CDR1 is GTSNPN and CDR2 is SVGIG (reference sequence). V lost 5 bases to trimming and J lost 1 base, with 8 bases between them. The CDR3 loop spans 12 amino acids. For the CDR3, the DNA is TGTGCCTGGGTCCGGTCGAACACTGAAGCTTTCTTT. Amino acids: CAWVRSNTEAFF.

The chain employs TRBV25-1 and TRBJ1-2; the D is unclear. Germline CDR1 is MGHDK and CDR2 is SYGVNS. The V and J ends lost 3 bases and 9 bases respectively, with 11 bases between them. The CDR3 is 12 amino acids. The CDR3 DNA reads TGTGCCAGCAGTGATCCCTCCCGTAGCTACACCTTC. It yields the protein CASSDPSRSYTF.

The CDR3 DNA reads as TGTGCCAGCAGTTTGGTCGGGGGCGCTTCACCCCTCCACTTT. Amino acid sequence: CASSLVGGASPLHF. The chain combines TRBV27 with TRBJ1-6; D possibly corresponds to TRBD1 (6 bases). The CDR3 spans 14 residues. Trimming stripped 3 bases from V and 9 bases from J, with 12 bases between. Germline values: CDR1 MNHEY, CDR2 SMNVEV (reference sequence).